One and the same sample provided the 23 T cell receptor beta chains below, sequenced in a study of blood T cells in healthy people across ages. Next came a second PCR, run for roughly 6 to 11 cycles, which used a sample-barcoded 5' primer along with a J-beta primer mix. TCRdb passed the 5' RACE reads through MiXCR, listing each CDR3 protein once. This table holds about a million distinct CDR3 sequences, approximately 50% found once. The sequencing sample was made of blood. Source of these receptors: a woman aged 60-70 years in good health.

This clonotype appeared a few times. The V call is TRBV7-2, the J call TRBJ2-1; 7 bases fit TRBD1. There are 15 residues in the CDR3. Per germline, CDR1 SGHTA and CDR2 FQGNSA. V lost 6 bases to trimming and J lost 7 bases; unmatched junction nucleotides: 12. CDR3 nucleotides: TGTGCCAGCAGACAGGGGCTAGTGGGTGGGAATGAGCAGTTCTTC. Its translation is CASRQGLVGGNEQFF.

The CDR3 nucleotides are TGTGCCAGCAGTTACTTCGGGAAAGATCAAGAGACCCAGTACTTC. Amino acids: CASSYFGKDQETQYF. The chain uses TRBV6-5 and TRBJ2-5; the D gene is possibly TRBD2 (5 bases). There are 15 residues in the CDR3. V lost 1 base to trimming and J lost 2 bases, with 11 bases between them. Germline V gives CDR1 MNHEY, CDR2 SVGAGI.

CDR3 nucleotide sequence: TGTGCCATCAGTGAGCCCAGTAGTGGACACTACGAAGCTTTCTTT. This translates into CAISEPSSGHYEAFF. The genes are TRBV10-3 and TRBJ1-1, with D perhaps matching TRBD1 (5 bases). The germline V and J ends were trimmed by 2 bases and 8 bases, with 18 bases remaining between them. The germline V gene encodes CDR1 ENHRY and CDR2 SYGVKD. The CDR3 is made up of 15 amino acids.

This clonotype was seen a handful of times. J is TRBJ2-1 and V is TRBV5-1; the match to TRBD2 covers 10 bases. J lost 2 bases, V lost 0 bases, and 2 bases had no gene match. The length of the CDR3 is 16 residues. CDR1 and CDR2 (germline): SGHRS, YFSETQ. DNA for the CDR3: TGCGCCAGCAGCTTGGTTACTAGCGGGGCCTACAATGAGCAGTTCTTC. Encoded protein: CASSLVTSGAYNEQFF. Full variable domain (missing parts from reference TRBV5-1 and TRBJ2-1): KAGVTQTPRYLIKTRGQQVTLSCSPISGHRSVSWYQQTPGQGLQFLFEYFSETQRNKGNFPGRFSGRQFSNSRSEMNVSTLELGDSALYLCASSLVTSGAYNEQFFGPGTRLTVL.

Of note for this clonotype: Germline is not matched at one junction end, which may reflect a read error. The chain joins TRBV10-1 to TRBJ2-3; tentatively, D is TRBD2 (6 bases). Germline CDR1 WNHNN, CDR2 SYGVQD (reference sequence). The length of the CDR3 is 17 residues. Here the CDR3 DNA reads TGCGCCAGCGGAGGGGTCCAGGTGATTCGACCCACACATACGCAGTATTTT. Amino acid sequence: CASGGVQVIRPTHTQYF.

The chain joins TRBV29-1 to TRBJ1-5, with 8 bases lining up with TRBD1. This CDR3 contains 14 residues. After removal of 3 bases from V and 4 bases from J, the junction contained 5 bases not matched to a gene. Germline-derived CDR1 and CDR2 are SQVTM and ANQGSEA. The CDR3 region has the DNA TGCAGCGTTGACCCGGACAGGGAGAATCAGCCCCAGCATTTT. Translated, it gives CSVDPDRENQPQHF.

CDR3: CASSLVGEKETQYF. The CDR3 DNA reads TGTGCCAGCAGCTTAGTGGGGGAGAAAGAGACCCAGTACTTC. This chain connects TRBV7-2 to TRBJ2-5, with D possibly being TRBD1 or TRBD2 (5 bases each). Per the germline V gene, CDR1 is SGHTA and CDR2 is FQGNSA. The CDR3 totals 14 residues. Trimming cost V 1 base and J 3 bases, with 9 bases left between them.

The genes are TRBV11-3 and TRBJ2-4, with unresolved D. V was trimmed by 5 bases and J by 9 bases, leaving 14 bases between them. Germline CDR1 is SGHNT and CDR2 is YENEEA. CDR3 length: 13 amino acids. The CDR3 region has the DNA TGTGCCAGCAGCCCTTTCCCCGATGGCATTCAGTACTTC. It translates to CASSPFPDGIQYF.

The CDR3 reads CASSLGGWETQYF. DNA of the CDR3: TGTGCCAGCAGCTTGGGGGGATGGGAGACCCAGTACTTC. The rearrangement joins TRBV7-3 to TRBJ2-5; TRBD2 might be the D (6 bases). This CDR3 spans 13 amino acids. The germline V and J ends were trimmed by 3 bases and 5 bases, with 10 bases remaining between them. Per the germline V gene, CDR1 is SGHTA and CDR2 is FQGTGA.

This chain links TRBV12-3 or TRBV12-4 with TRBJ1-2; D is unresolved. Trimming removed 5 bases at V and 0 bases at J, with 4 bases between. The CDR3 is 12 amino acids. The CDR3 sequence is CASSRSNYGYTF. The DNA for the CDR3 is TGTGCCAGCAGTAGATCTAACTATGGCTACACCTTC.

This clonotype occurred a few times. The chain recombines TRBV6-2 or TRBV6-3 with TRBJ2-1; 8 bases are shared with TRBD2. The germline V gene has CDR1 MNHEY and CDR2 SVGEGT. The CDR3 loop spans 13 amino acids. The trim removed 6 bases at V and 9 bases at J, leaving 7 bases unmatched. CDR3 sequence (DNA): TGTGCCAGCAGCCCCTTTCTAGCGGGTGAGCAGTTCTTC. Translating it yields CASSPFLAGEQFF.

The chain carries TRBV20-1 and TRBJ2-1, with D uncertain. The germline gives CDR1 DFQATT, CDR2 SNEGSKA (reference sequence). Trimming shortened V by 6 bases and J by 0 bases, and 12 bases separated the two germline ends. This CDR3 contains 14 residues. CDR3 in DNA: TGCAGTGCGACCCACCTTTTCTCCTACAATGAGCAGTTCTTC. This sequence encodes CSATHLFSYNEQFF.

This clonotype was detected only a few times. The J gene is TRBJ2-7, the V gene TRBV7-2; 7 bases align to TRBD1. This CDR3 region has 14 residues. The junction had 5 bases not matched to a gene; V was cut back by 1 base and J by 5 bases. Germline V lookup: CDR1 SGHTA, CDR2 FQGNSA. DNA of the CDR3: TGTGCCAGCAGCTTAGAGAGGGGGCGAAACGAGCAGTACTTC. This codes for CASSLERGRNEQYF.

The sample holds many counts of this clonotype. The chain uses TRBV7-2 and TRBJ2-7; 10 bases fit TRBD1. Losses at the gene ends were 6 bases for V and 2 bases for J; bases not matched to a gene: 7. The CDR3 runs to 15 residues. Germline V gives CDR1 SGHTA, CDR2 FQGNSA. This CDR3 is CASSSPGQGTYEQYF. CDR3 sequence (DNA): TGTGCCAGCAGTTCACCGGGACAGGGGACCTACGAGCAGTACTTC.

This clonotype occurred a few times. This rearrangement joins TRBV15 to TRBJ2-7; D tentatively reads TRBD1 or TRBD2 (5 bases each). CDR1 and CDR2 from the germline V gene are LNHNV and YYDKDF (reference sequence). The CDR3 totals 15 residues. The V and J ends lost 3 bases and 2 bases respectively, with 14 bases between them. The CDR3 DNA follows: TGTGCCACCAGCAGTCCGGGACGGGGAACCTACGAGCAGTACTTC. This gives the protein CATSSPGRGTYEQYF. Based on the CDR3 plus reference TRBV15 and TRBJ2-7, the full variable domain is DAMVIQNPRYQVTQFGKPVTLSCSQTLNHNVMYWYQQKSSQAPKLLFHYYDKDFNNEADTPDNFQSRRPNTSFCFLDIRSPGLGDTAMYLCATSSPGRGTYEQYFGPGTRLTVT.

This clonotype occurred many times. The rearrangement links TRBV29-1 to TRBJ2-7; TRBD2 agrees at 13 bases. CDR1 is SQVTM, CDR2 ANQGSEA, per germline. The CDR3 is 13 residues long. With V trimmed by 4 bases and J by 5 bases, 2 bases remained unmatched. The CDR3 coding sequence is TGCAGCGTTGGGACTAGCGGGAGCAACGAGCAGTACTTC. Translated, it gives CSVGTSGSNEQYF.

The CDR3 DNA follows: TGTGCCAGCAGCTTAGGTCCTGGGGAGCCCCAGCATTTT. It yields the protein CASSLGPGEPQHF. The chain is built from TRBV7-9 and TRBJ1-5; D unresolved. CDR1 and CDR2 from the germline V gene are SEHNR and FQNEAQ (reference sequence). The CDR3 contains 13 residues. Between the trimmed V and J ends, which lost 1 base and 8 bases, there was a span of 9 bases.

This chain connects TRBV12-3 or TRBV12-4 to TRBJ1-2, with 10 nucleotides matching TRBD1. The CDR3 loop spans 14 amino acids. With 6 bases clipped from V and 6 bases from J, the junction kept 7 bases outside the gene matches. CDR3 region: CASSWDRGFNGYTF. The CDR3 coding sequence is TGTGCCAGCAGCTGGGACAGGGGTTTTAATGGCTACACCTTC.

This clonotype was detected only a few times. Since a much larger clone is just one base distant, this may be a read error. The chain recombines TRBV5-6 with TRBJ2-1; D unclear. The better agreement between TRBJ2-7 and the DNA end casts doubt on the J call. Germline V CDR1 and CDR2: SGHDT, YYEEEE. This CDR3 is built from 16 residues. Here the CDR3 reads CASSSTFTHSYNEQYF. As DNA, the CDR3 is TGTGCCAGCAGCTCGACCTTTACACACTCCTACAATGAGCAGTACTTC.

The chain has TRBV3-1 and TRBJ2-2; D is ambiguous. The CDR3 runs to 15 residues. Germline V lookup: CDR1 LGHDT, CDR2 YNNKEL (reference sequence). Trimming shortened V by 4 bases and J by 4 bases, and 13 bases separated the two germline ends. The CDR3 sequence: CASSREPLFTGELFF. The CDR3, as DNA: TGTGCCAGCAGCCGAGAACCGCTGTTCACCGGGGAGCTGTTTTTT. The full variable domain, its missing parts supplied by reference TRBV3-1 and TRBJ2-2, is DTAVSQTPKYLVTQMGNDKSIKCEQNLGHDTMYWYKQDSKKFLKIMFSYNNKELIINETVPNRFSPKSPDKAHLNLHINSLELGDSAVYFCASSREPLFTGELFFGEGSRLTVL.

The V call is TRBV25-1, the J call TRBJ2-5, with D perhaps TRBD2 (6 bases). Germline V gives CDR1 MGHDK, CDR2 SYGVNS. This CDR3 spans 15 amino acids. Trimming removed 8 bases from V and 2 bases from J, with 18 bases in between. CDR3 residues: CASALAVWGQETQYF. For the CDR3, the DNA is TGTGCCAGCGCCTTAGCGGTTTGGGGACAAGAGACCCAGTACTTC.

The chain combines TRBV28 with TRBJ2-1; D possibly corresponds to TRBD2 (5 bases). The V gene lost 7 bases and the J gene lost 5 bases, with 18 bases spanning the gap. The CDR3 extends over 15 amino acids. The germline gives CDR1 MDHEN, CDR2 SYDVKM. In DNA form, the CDR3 reads TGTGCCAGCAAGGCGACCCTAGCCTTCGACAATGAGCAGTTCTTC. Translating gives CASKATLAFDNEQFF. Combining the CDR3 with reference TRBV28 and TRBJ2-1 gives the whole variable domain DVKVTQSSRYLVKRTGEKVFLECVQDMDHENMFWYRQDPGLGLRLIYFSYDVKMKEKGDIPEGYSVSREKKERFSLILESASTNQTSMYLCASKATLAFDNEQFFGPGTRLTVL.

The chain links TRBV5-1 to TRBJ2-5; tentatively, D is TRBD2 (6 bases). The CDR3 spans 13 residues. The germline V gene encodes CDR1 SGHRS and CDR2 YFSETQ. Trimming stripped 2 bases from V and 11 bases from J, with 16 bases between. This CDR3 reads CASSFEDYNEQYF. The CDR3 bases are TGCGCCAGCAGCTTTGAGGACTACAATGAGCAGTACTTC. The full variable domain, with the rest looked up from reference TRBV5-1 and TRBJ2-5, is KAGVTQTPRYLIKTRGQQVTLSCSPISGHRSVSWYQQTPGQGLQFLFEYFSETQRNKGNFPGRFSGRQFSNSRSEMNVSTLELGDSALYLCASSFEDYNEQYFGPGTRLLVL.